A selection of T cell receptor beta chains follows, all from one sample in a study of cytomegalovirus exposure and HLA in healthy donors. Here immunoSEQ multiplex PCR was the method, and the copy in TCRdb shows in-frame clones only, minus some. The table lists 84,000 or so clones, less than 80% of them singletons. Sequencing was done on a sample of PBMCs. All receptors come from a male donor in good health and CMV-seronegative. The CDR3 runs from the conserved cysteine through the conserved F or W. The order of the fields is D gene, V gene, clone size, J gene, CDR3 protein, CDR3 DNA. D genes are given only for firm matches. Part of the rows lack a size; the others show once, few, many or a class for expanded clones.

D: NA
V: TRBV28
size: NA
J: TRBJ1-1
CDR3: CASSFPGQTNTEAFF
DNA: TGTGCCAGCAGTTTCCCTGGACAGACGAACACTGAAGCTTTCTTT

D: NA
V: TRBV28
size: NA
J: TRBJ2-6
CDR3: CASSSRVSGANVLTF
DNA: TGTGCCAGCAGTTCGCGGGTCTCTGGGGCCAACGTCCTGACTTTC

D: NA
V: TRBV11-2
size: NA
J: TRBJ1-2
CDR3: CASSRMDSGYYGYTF
DNA: TGTGCCAGCAGCCGTATGGACAGTGGTTACTATGGCTACACCTTC

D: NA
V: TRBV19
size: few
J: TRBJ1-2
CDR3: CASTPSGQTLNF
DNA: TGTGCCAGTACTCCCAGTGGACAGACCCTGAATTTC

D: TRBD1
V: TRBV5-4
size: NA
J: TRBJ1-1
CDR3: CASSLGVGQANTEAFF
DNA: TGTGCCAGCAGCTTGGGAGTGGGACAGGCAAACACTGAAGCTTTCTTT

D: NA
V: TRBV10-3
size: NA
J: TRBJ2-7
CDR3: CAIRQGKLSSYEQYF
DNA: TGTGCCATCAGGCAGGGGAAATTGAGCTCCTACGAGCAGTACTTC

D: NA
V: TRBV11-2
size: NA
J: TRBJ1-1
CDR3: CASSLVYGKSTEAFF
DNA: TGTGCCAGCAGCTTAGTCTACGGTAAGAGCACTGAAGCTTTCTTT

D: TRBD1
V: TRBV28
size: NA
J: TRBJ1-3
CDR3: CASSSQGRNTIYF
DNA: TGTGCCAGCAGTTCACAGGGGAGAAACACCATATATTTT

D: TRBD2
V: TRBV11-2
size: NA
J: TRBJ2-5
CDR3: CASSLGLAGGYQETQYF
DNA: TGTGCCAGCAGCTTAGGACTAGCGGGAGGGTACCAAGAGACCCAGTACTTC

D: NA
V: TRBV7-9
size: NA
J: TRBJ2-3
CDR3: CASSLDSSFVDTQYF
DNA: TGTGCCAGCAGCTTAGATTCTAGCTTTGTGGATACGCAGTATTTT

D: NA
V: TRBV19
size: NA
J: TRBJ1-1
CDR3: CASITMAGNTEAFF
DNA: TGTGCCAGTATTACGATGGCGGGGAACACTGAAGCTTTCTTT

D: NA
V: TRBV25-1
size: NA
J: TRBJ2-1
CDR3: CASSTTGTPYNEQFF
DNA: TGTGCCAGCAGTACGACAGGGACTCCCTACAATGAGCAGTTCTTC

D: NA
V: TRBV30
size: few
J: TRBJ1-5
CDR3: CAWTDSFSNQPQHF
DNA: TGTGCCTGGACAGACAGTTTTAGCAATCAGCCCCAGCATTTT

D: NA
V: TRBV28
size: NA
J: TRBJ2-1
CDR3: CTSSFGDVVAYNEQFF
DNA: TGTACCAGCAGTTTTGGGGATGTAGTAGCGTACAATGAGCAGTTCTTC

D: NA
V: TRBV6-6
size: NA
J: TRBJ2-7
CDR3: CASKGTGNSYEQYF
DNA: TGTGCCAGCAAGGGTACCGGGAATTCCTACGAGCAGTACTTC

D: TRBD1
V: TRBV5-6
size: NA
J: TRBJ2-1
CDR3: CASSWRPGQGVYEQFF
DNA: TGTGCCAGCAGCTGGAGGCCGGGACAGGGTGTCTATGAGCAGTTCTTC

D: TRBD2
V: TRBV7-9
size: once
J: TRBJ2-1
CDR3: CASSWPAGGSSSEQFF
DNA: TGTGCCAGCAGCTGGCCTGCGGGGGGTAGCTCCAGTGAGCAGTTCTTC

D: TRBD2
V: TRBV5-1
size: NA
J: TRBJ2-5
CDR3: CASKLPTGGREETQYF
DNA: TGCGCCAGCAAACTCCCGACGGGGGGGCGAGAAGAGACCCAGTACTTC

D: TRBD1
V: TRBV19
size: NA
J: TRBJ1-3
CDR3: CASSIRTGASGNTIYF
DNA: TGTGCCAGTAGTATTCGGACAGGGGCCTCTGGAAACACCATATATTTT

D: NA
V: TRBV2
size: NA
J: TRBJ2-1
CDR3: CATKKQGGSYNEQFF
DNA: TGTGCCACCAAAAAACAGGGCGGCTCCTACAATGAGCAGTTCTTC